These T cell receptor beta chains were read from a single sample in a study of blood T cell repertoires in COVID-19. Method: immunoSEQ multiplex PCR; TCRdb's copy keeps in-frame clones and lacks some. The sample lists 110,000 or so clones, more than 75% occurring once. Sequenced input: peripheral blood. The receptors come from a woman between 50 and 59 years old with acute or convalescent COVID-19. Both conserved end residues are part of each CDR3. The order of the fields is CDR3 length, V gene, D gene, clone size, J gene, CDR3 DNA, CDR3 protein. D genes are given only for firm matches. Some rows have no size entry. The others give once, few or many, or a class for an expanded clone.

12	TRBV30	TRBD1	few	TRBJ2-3	TGTGCCCGGGGACAGGGAACAGATACGCAGTATTTT	CARGQGTDTQYF
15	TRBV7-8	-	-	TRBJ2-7	TGTGCCAGCAGCCAGGAATCCGGCAGGGTAGACGAGCAGTACTTC	CASSQESGRVDEQYF
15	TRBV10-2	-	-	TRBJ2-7	TGCGCCAGCAGTGTCGACGGGGGTGTCTCCTACGAGCAGTACTTC	CASSVDGGVSYEQYF
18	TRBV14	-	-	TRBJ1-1	TGTGCCAGCAGCCAAGAGGTCTGGGGCAACTGGGGATACACTGAAGCTTTCTTT	CASSQEVWGNWGYTEAFF
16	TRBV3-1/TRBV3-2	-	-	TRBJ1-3	TGTGCCAGCAGCCAAGGTTGGCGGGCCTCTGGAAACACCATATATTTT	CASSQGWRASGNTIYF
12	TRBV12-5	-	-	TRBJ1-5	TGTGCTAGTGGTCCGTTTTCTTGGCCCCAGCATTTT	CASGPFSWPQHF
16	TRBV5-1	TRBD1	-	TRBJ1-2	TGCGCCAGCAGCTTGGGACAGGGGGCAGTAAACTATGGCTACACCTTC	CASSLGQGAVNYGYTF
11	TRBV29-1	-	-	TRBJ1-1	TGCAGCGTTGAAGACGGCAGAGGAGCTTTCTTT	CSVEDGRGAFF
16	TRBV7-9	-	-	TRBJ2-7	TGTGCCAGCAGCCCAAGACTAGCAGGGGAGACCGGGGAGCAGTACTTC	CASSPRLAGETGEQYF
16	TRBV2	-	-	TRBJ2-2	TGTGCCAGCAGTGATGAGCGTACTATCCTGGGCGGGGAGCTGTTTTTT	CASSDERTILGGELFF
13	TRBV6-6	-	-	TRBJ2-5	TGTGCCAGCAGTTACCTAGGACTAGGGGGGCCCCACTTC	CASSYLGLGGPHF
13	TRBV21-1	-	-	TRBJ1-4	TGTGCCAGCAGCCCCCCCCGGTTCGAAAAACTGTTTTTT	CASSPPRFEKLFF
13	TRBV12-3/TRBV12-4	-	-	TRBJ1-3	TGTGCCACGGGAGGTCTCTCTGGAAACACCATATATTTT	CATGGLSGNTIYF
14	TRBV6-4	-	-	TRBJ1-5	TGTGCCAGTCCGACAGGCCATAGCAATCAGCCCCAGCATTTT	CASPTGHSNQPQHF
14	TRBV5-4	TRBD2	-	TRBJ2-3	TGTGCCAGCAGTTTGACTAGCGGGTCGGATACGCAGTATTTT	CASSLTSGSDTQYF
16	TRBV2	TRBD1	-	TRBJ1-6	TGTGCCAGCAATAGAATTAGGACAGGGTGGAATTCACCCCTCCACTTT	CASNRIRTGWNSPLHF
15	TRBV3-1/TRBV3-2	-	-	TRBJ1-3	TGTGCCAGCAGCCCTACTCAAGGGGCCTCAAACACCATATATTTT	CASSPTQGASNTIYF
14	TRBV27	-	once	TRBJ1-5	TGTGCCAGCAGTTTAAGTCCGAGCGGGCAGCCCCAGCATTTT	CASSLSPSGQPQHF
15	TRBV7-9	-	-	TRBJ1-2	TGTGCCAGCAGCTACCCGGACAGAACTAACTATGGCTACACCTTC	CASSYPDRTNYGYTF
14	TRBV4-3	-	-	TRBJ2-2	TGCGCCAGCAGGCGGACAGACAACACCGGGGAGCTGTTTTTT	CASRRTDNTGELFF
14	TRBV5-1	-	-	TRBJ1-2	TGCGCCAGCAGCCAACAGGGAAGTCGATATGGCTACACCTTC	CASSQQGSRYGYTF
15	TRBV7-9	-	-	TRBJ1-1	TGTGCCAGCAGCTTAGATCGGACAGTTAACACTGAAGCTTTCTTT	CASSLDRTVNTEAFF
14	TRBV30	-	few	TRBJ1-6	TGTGCCTGGAGAAAGTCGTTGTCAGATTCACCCCTCCACTTT	CAWRKSLSDSPLHF
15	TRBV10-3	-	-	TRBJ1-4	TGTGCCATCAGTGAAGGGGGAAGGGCTAATGAAAAACTGTTTTTT	CAISEGGRANEKLFF
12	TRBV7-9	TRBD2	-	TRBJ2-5	TGTGCCAGCAGCCTCTGGGGGGGGACCCAGTACTTC	CASSLWGGTQYF
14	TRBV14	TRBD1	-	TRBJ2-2	TGTGCCAGCAGCCAGAGGACAGGGACCGGGGAGCTGTTTTTT	CASSQRTGTGELFF
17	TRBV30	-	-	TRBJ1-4	TGTGCCTGGAACCGGGGAGCTTCCGGGAGAGGGTCGGAAAAACTGTTTTTT	CAWNRGASGRGSEKLFF
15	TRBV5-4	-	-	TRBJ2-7	TGTGCCAGCAGCTTGGGGGGCCTTGGATCCAACGAGCAGTACTTC	CASSLGGLGSNEQYF
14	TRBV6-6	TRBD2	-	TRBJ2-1	TGTGCCAGCAGTTACGGGGGGGTCTACAATGAGCAGTTCTTC	CASSYGGVYNEQFF
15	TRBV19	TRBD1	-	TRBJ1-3	TGTGCCAGTAGCGGACAGGGGGAAGCAGGAAACACCATATATTTT	CASSGQGEAGNTIYF
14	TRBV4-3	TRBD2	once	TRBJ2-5	TGCGCCAGCAGCCACGGACTAGCGGAAGAGACCCAGTACTTC	CASSHGLAEETQYF
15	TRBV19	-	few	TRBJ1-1	TGTGCCAGTAGGCGACAGGCTTTTGGGAGCACTGAAGCTTTCTTT	CASRRQAFGSTEAFF
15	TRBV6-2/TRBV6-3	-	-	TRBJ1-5	TGTGCCAGCAGTTACTCCACGAGAGGCCAACAGCCCCAGCATTTT	CASSYSTRGQQPQHF
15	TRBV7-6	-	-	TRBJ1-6	TGTGCCAGCAGCTTAGGGACAGACCTAAGGTCACCCCTCCACTTT	CASSLGTDLRSPLHF
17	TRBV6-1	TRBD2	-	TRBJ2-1	TGTGCCAGCAGTGGGACTAGCGGGGGAAACTCCTACAATGAGCAGTTCTTC	CASSGTSGGNSYNEQFF
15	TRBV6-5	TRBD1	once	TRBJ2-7	TGTGCCAGCAGTTACCAATGGACAGGGACCTACGAGCAGTACTTC	CASSYQWTGTYEQYF
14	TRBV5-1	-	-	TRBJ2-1	TGCGCCAGCAGCTTGTCGGCAGGAGGGAGTGAGCAGTTCTTC	CASSLSAGGSEQFF
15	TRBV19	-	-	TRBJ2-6	TGTGCCAGTAAAAGACAGGCCTATGGGGCCAACGTCCTGACTTTC	CASKRQAYGANVLTF
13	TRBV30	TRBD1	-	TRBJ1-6	TGTGCCTGGAGTGCTCAGGGGGATTCACCCCTCCACTTT	CAWSAQGDSPLHF
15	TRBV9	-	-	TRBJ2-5	TGTGCCAGCAGCACAACGGGTAGGAGACAAGAGACCCAGTACTTC	CASSTTGRRQETQYF
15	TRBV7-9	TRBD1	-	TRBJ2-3	TGTGCCAGCAGCTTGGGGGACAGAGTAACAGATACGCAGTATTTT	CASSLGDRVTDTQYF
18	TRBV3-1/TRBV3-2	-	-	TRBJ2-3	TGTGCCAGCAGCCCGTATGGAGACTCTGAGGTGGAAGCAGATACGCAGTATTTT	CASSPYGDSEVEADTQYF
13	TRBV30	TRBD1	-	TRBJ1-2	TGTGCCTGGAGGGAGGGGGCACCTTATGGCTACACCTTC	CAWREGAPYGYTF
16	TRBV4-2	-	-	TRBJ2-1	TGTGCCAGCAGCCAAGACTTCGTGGGGGGACTCAATGAGCAGTTCTTC	CASSQDFVGGLNEQFF
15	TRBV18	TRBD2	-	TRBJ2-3	TGTGCCAGCTCAACCCCCGGGACTAGGACAGATACGCAGTATTTT	CASSTPGTRTDTQYF
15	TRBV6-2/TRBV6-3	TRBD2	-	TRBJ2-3	TGTGCCAGCAGTTACGCGACTAGCGGCACAGATACGCAGTATTTT	CASSYATSGTDTQYF
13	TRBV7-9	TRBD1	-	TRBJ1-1	TGTGCCGCCCAGGGACAGGAGGGCGGTGAAGCTTTCTTT	CAAQGQEGGEAFF
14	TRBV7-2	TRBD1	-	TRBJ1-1	TGTGCCAGCAGCGCACAGGGGGAGGGCACTGAAGCTTTCTTT	CASSAQGEGTEAFF